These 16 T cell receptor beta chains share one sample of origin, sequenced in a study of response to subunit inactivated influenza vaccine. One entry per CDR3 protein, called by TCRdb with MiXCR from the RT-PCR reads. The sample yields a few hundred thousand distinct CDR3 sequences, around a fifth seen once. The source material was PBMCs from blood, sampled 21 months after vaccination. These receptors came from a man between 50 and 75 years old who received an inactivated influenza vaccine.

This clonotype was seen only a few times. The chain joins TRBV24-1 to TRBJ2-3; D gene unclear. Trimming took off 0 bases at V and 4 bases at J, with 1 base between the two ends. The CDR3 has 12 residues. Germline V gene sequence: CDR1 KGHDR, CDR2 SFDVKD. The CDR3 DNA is TGTGCCACCAGTGATTTGTCAGATACGCAGTATTTT. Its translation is CATSDLSDTQYF.

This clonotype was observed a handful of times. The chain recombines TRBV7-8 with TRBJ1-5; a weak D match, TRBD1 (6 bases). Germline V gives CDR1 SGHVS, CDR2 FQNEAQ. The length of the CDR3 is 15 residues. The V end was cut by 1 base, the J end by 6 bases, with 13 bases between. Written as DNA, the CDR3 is TGTGCCAGCAGCTTAGATCTCAGGGGCCGTCAGCCCCAGCATTTT. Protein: CASSLDLRGRQPQHF.

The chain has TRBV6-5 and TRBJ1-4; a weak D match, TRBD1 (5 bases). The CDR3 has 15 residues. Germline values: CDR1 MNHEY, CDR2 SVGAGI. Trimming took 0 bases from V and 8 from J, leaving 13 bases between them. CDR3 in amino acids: CASSYSRGGREKLFF. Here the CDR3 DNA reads TGTGCCAGCAGTTACTCTCGGGGCGGGAGAGAAAAACTGTTTTTT.

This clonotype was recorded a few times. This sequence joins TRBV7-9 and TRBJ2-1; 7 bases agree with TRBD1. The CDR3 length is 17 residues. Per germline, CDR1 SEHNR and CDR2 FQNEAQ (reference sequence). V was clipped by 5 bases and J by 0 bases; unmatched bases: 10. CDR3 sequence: CASSPRIRDSSYNEQFF. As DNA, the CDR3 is TGTGCCAGCAGCCCGAGAATCAGGGACAGCTCCTACAATGAGCAGTTCTTC.

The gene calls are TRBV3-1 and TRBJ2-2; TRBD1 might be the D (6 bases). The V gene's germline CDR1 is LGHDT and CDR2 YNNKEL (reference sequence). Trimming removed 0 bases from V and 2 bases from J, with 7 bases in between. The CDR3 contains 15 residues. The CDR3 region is CASSQEDRNTGELFF. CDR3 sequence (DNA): TGTGCCAGCAGCCAAGAGGACAGAAACACCGGGGAGCTGTTTTTT.

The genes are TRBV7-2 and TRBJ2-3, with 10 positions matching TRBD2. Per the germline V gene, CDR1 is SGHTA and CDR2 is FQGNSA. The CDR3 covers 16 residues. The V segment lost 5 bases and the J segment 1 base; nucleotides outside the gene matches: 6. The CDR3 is CASSDSGLAGTDTQYF. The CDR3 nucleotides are TGTGCCAGCAGCGATAGCGGACTAGCGGGCACAGATACGCAGTATTTT.

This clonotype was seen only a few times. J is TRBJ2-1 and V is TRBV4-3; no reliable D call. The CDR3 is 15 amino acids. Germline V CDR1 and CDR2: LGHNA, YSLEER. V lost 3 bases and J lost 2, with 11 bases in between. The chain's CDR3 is CASSQEWGTYNEQFF. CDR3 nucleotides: TGCGCCAGCAGCCAGGAGTGGGGTACCTACAATGAGCAGTTCTTC.

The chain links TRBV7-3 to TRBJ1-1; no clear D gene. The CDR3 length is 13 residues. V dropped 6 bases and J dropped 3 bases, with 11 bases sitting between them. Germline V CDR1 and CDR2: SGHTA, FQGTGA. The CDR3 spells CASSYAPYTEAFF. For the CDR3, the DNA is TGTGCCAGCAGTTATGCCCCGTACACTGAAGCTTTCTTT.

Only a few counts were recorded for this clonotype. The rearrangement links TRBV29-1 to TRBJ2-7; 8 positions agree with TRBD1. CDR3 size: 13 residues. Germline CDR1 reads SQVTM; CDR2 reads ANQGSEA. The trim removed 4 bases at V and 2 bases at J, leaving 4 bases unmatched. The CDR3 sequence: CSVAMTGAYEQYF. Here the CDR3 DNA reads TGCAGCGTTGCGATGACAGGGGCCTACGAGCAGTACTTC.

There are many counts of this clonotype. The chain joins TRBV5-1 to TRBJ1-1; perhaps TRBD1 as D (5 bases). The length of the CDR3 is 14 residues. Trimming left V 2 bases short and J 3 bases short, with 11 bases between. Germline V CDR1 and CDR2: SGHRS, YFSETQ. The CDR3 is CASSLLQGYTEAFF. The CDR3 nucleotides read TGCGCCAGCAGCTTACTCCAGGGTTACACTGAAGCTTTCTTT.

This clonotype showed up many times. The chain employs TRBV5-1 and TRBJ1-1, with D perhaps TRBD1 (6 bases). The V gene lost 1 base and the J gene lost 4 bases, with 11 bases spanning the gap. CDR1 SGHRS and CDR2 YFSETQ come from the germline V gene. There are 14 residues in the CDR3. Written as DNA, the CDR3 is TGCGCCAGCAGCTTGACAGGGCCGACCACTGAAGCTTTCTTT. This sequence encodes CASSLTGPTTEAFF.

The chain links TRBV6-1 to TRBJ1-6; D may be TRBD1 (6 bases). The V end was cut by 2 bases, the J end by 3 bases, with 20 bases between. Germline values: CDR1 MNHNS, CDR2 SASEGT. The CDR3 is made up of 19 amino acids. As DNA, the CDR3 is TGTGCCAGCAGTGAAACCGCGAACCCAGGGGTCCACTATAATTCACCCCTCCACTTT. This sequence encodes CASSETANPGVHYNSPLHF.

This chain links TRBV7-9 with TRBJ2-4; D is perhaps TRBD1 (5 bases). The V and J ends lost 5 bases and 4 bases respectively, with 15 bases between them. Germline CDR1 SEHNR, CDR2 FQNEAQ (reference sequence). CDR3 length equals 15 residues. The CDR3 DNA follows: TGTGCCAGCAGCCCGGCAGGGTCACCTAAAAACATTCAGTACTTC. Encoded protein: CASSPAGSPKNIQYF.

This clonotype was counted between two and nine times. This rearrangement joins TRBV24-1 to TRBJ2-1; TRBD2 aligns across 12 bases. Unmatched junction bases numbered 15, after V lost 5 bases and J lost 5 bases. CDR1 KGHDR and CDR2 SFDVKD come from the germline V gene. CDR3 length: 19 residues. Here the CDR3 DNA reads TGTGCCACCAGTGCCCCGGGACTAGCGGGTCTCCGGGGCAACAATGAGCAGTTCTTC. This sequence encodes CATSAPGLAGLRGNNEQFF.

The CDR3 reads CASNPARGNNEQFF. The DNA of the CDR3 is TGCGCCAGCAATCCAGCTAGGGGAAACAATGAGCAGTTCTTC. This chain joins TRBV5-1 and TRBJ2-1; possibly TRBD1 for D (5 bases). Trimming removed 6 bases at V and 5 bases at J, with 15 bases between. Germline lookup yields CDR1 SGHRS and CDR2 YFSETQ. This CDR3 has 14 amino acids.

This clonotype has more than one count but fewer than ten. The DNA for the CDR3 is TGTGCCAGCAGTTTCAGGCAGATGAACACTGAAGCTTTCTTT. Translating gives CASSFRQMNTEAFF. V usage is TRBV27 and J usage is TRBJ1-1; D not certain. The ends were cut back, 3 bases at V and 0 bases at J, with 8 bases in the middle. Germline V gene sequence: CDR1 MNHEY, CDR2 SMNVEV (reference sequence). The CDR3 contains 14 residues.